This TCR beta chain was documented in a study of blood T cell repertoires in COVID-19. V lost 8 bases and J 4 bases, leaving 9 bases between the germline ends. The length of the CDR3 is 11 residues. Germline CDR1 and CDR2: LNHDA and SQIVND (reference sequence). This clone was counted once. Repertoires were generated with immunoSEQ multiplex PCR, while TCRdb's copy carries only in-frame clones and drops some. This sample has 150,000 or so clones, with about four fifths found just once. The clonotype originates from a woman older than 75 with acute or convalescent COVID-19. The V and J genes are TRBV19 and TRBJ2-7; possibly TRBD2 for D (6 bases). Sequenced input: peripheral blood. The CDR3 sequence: CASGRRYEQYF. The CDR3 DNA follows: TGTGCCAGTGGGAGGAGGTACGAGCAGTACTTC.